These 7 T cell receptor beta chains share one sample of origin, sequenced in a study of cytomegalovirus exposure and HLA in healthy donors. The primer mix had 60 Vbeta and 13 Jbeta primers. The data were produced by immunoSEQ multiplex PCR, yet TCRdb's version contains in-frame clones alone and is incomplete. The sample yields 100,000 to 120,000 clones, 78% seen once. The sequenced sample was PBMCs. The receptor set was obtained from a woman aged 25-40 years in good health and CMV-seronegative.

This clone appeared a single time. The chain uses TRBV25-1 and TRBJ1-6; 8 bases align to TRBD1. CDR1 and CDR2 from the germline V gene are MGHDK and SYGVNS. This CDR3 is 15 amino acids long. V was pared by 3 bases and J by 9 bases, with 7 bases of the junction left unmatched. CDR3 DNA sequence: TGTGCCAGCAGTGATAGGACAGGGCCTACTTCACCCCTCCACTTT. Translated, it gives CASSDRTGPTSPLHF.

The V gene is TRBV6-1, the J gene TRBJ2-5; 9 nucleotides match TRBD2. The CDR3 sequence is 15 residues long. V lost 2 bases to trimming and J lost 7 bases; unmatched junction nucleotides: 8. Per the germline V gene, CDR1 is MNHNS and CDR2 is SASEGT. The CDR3 region is CASSETGGGVGTQYF. The CDR3 nucleotides are TGTGCCAGCAGTGAAACCGGCGGGGGGGTAGGGACCCAGTACTTC.

This clone occurred once. The rearrangement joins TRBV7-9 to TRBJ1-2; weak D call: TRBD1 (6 bases). The CDR3 loop spans 16 amino acids. The V and J ends lost 2 bases and 8 bases respectively, with 21 bases between them. The V gene's germline CDR1 is SEHNR and CDR2 FQNEAQ (reference sequence). The DNA of the CDR3 is TGTGCCAGCAGCTTATCTCACCTTGGAACAGGGCTCGGCTACACCTTC. It specifies CASSLSHLGTGLGYTF.

This chain connects TRBV7-9 to TRBJ2-1; weak D call: TRBD2 (6 bases). The CDR3 is made up of 17 amino acids. CDR1 and CDR2 (germline): SEHNR, FQNEAQ (reference sequence). Trimming shortened V by 5 bases and J by 1 base, and 18 bases separated the two germline ends. In DNA, the CDR3 is TGTGCCAGCAGCCCGCGGGATGGGGAATGGTCCTACAATGAGCAGTTCTTC. It yields the protein CASSPRDGEWSYNEQFF.

This clone was seen once. The V and J genes are TRBV5-8 and TRBJ1-2; no definite D call. The V end was cut by 0 bases, the J end by 4 bases, with 10 bases between. Germline V gene sequence: CDR1 SGHTS, CDR2 YDEGEE. The CDR3 runs to 14 residues. The CDR3 is CASSLVAVGYGYTF. The CDR3 region has the DNA TGTGCCAGCAGCTTGGTGGCGGTAGGCTATGGCTACACCTTC.

This rearrangement joins TRBV7-9 to TRBJ1-4, with D unresolved. V shed 5 bases and J shed 4 bases, with 11 bases lying between them. The germline V gene encodes CDR1 SEHNR and CDR2 FQNEAQ (reference sequence). The CDR3 covers 14 residues. Written as DNA, the CDR3 is TGTGCCAGCAGCCTGGCCAGTCTTAATGAAAAACTGTTTTTT. It encodes CASSLASLNEKLFF.

The V gene is TRBV7-9, the J gene TRBJ1-2; D remains unclear. The V gene's germline CDR1 is SEHNR and CDR2 FQNEAQ (reference sequence). The CDR3 is 14 amino acids. V was trimmed by 1 base and J by 7 bases, leaving 13 bases between them. The CDR3 loop reads CASSLVESLVGYTF. DNA of the CDR3: TGTGCCAGCAGCTTAGTAGAGTCCCTTGTTGGCTACACCTTC.